This is a list of T cell receptor beta chains from one sample in a study of Graves' ophthalmopathy and Graves' hyperthyroidism. TCRdb re-called the multiplex PCR reads with MiXCR, one entry per CDR3 protein. The sample lists some 1.1 million distinct CDR3 sequences, 35% to 40% occurring once. The sequencing input was peripheral blood or thyroid tissue (not recorded which). All receptors derive from an adult man with Graves' hyperthyroidism. CDR3s leave out the opening cysteine and the closing phenylalanine or tryptophan. Fields, in order: J gene, clone size, V gene, CDR3 protein. Clone size, where shown, is once, few, many, or a class for clones that have expanded.

TRBJ2-7,few,TRBV6-2/TRBV6-3,ASLNSGAYEQY
TRBJ1-4,.,TRBV20-1,SARAPLTGTLF
TRBJ1-2,many,TRBV15,ATSRGGGDPYGYT
TRBJ2-2,.,TRBV28,ASSRIQANTGELF
TRBJ2-5,.,TRBV25-1,ASSELDQETQY
TRBJ2-7,many,TRBV5-1,ASSAGQGAGSSEQY
TRBJ2-7,few,TRBV29-1,SVGTAFEQY
TRBJ2-2,many,TRBV5-8,ASSTSSGAGELF
TRBJ2-5,.,TRBV11-2,ASSLDFPLTSGRPKTQY
TRBJ2-7,.,TRBV7-2,ASSPPSGRTGDEQY
TRBJ2-5,.,TRBV30,AWSTSSQETQY
TRBJ1-6,many,TRBV11-2,ASSLNSDSPLH
TRBJ1-5,many,TRBV19,ASTDRPRDQPQH
TRBJ2-4,.,TRBV24-1,ATSDLGPAQY
TRBJ1-3,.,TRBV5-1,ASSQLQGAGNTIY
TRBJ1-6,many,TRBV9,ASAKTGDYNSPLH
TRBJ2-6,.,TRBV10-3,AIKEQVSGANVLT
TRBJ1-5,.,TRBV10-3,ASSYFRAGRGTSQPQH
TRBJ1-2,.,TRBV12-3/TRBV12-4,ASSSRAGTAGNT
TRBJ2-3,.,TRBV25-1,ASSELAGETDTQY
TRBJ2-6,many,TRBV19,ASSLQLSGANVLT
TRBJ1-6,.,TRBV7-8,ASRSGTGTDSPLH
TRBJ2-2,few,TRBV7-2,ASSPGLTTGELF
TRBJ2-5,many,TRBV7-2,ASSSRPGLAGETQY
TRBJ2-7,many,TRBV2,ASSDETPPSSEQY
TRBJ1-6,.,TRBV30,AWSLNVGTVNSPLH
TRBJ1-1,few,TRBV20-1,SARDSSKSEAF
TRBJ1-1,many,TRBV7-9,ASSYALPGTGMNTEAF
TRBJ2-7,many,TRBV19,ASSIGAGRYEQY
TRBJ2-7,many,TRBV20-1,SARDPGTVYEQY
TRBJ1-5,many,TRBV7-2,ASSLARGGVQPQH
TRBJ2-5,.,TRBV14,ASGHKGTQY
TRBJ2-7,many,TRBV7-8,ASSLTLVVEQY
TRBJ1-5,.,TRBV6-6,ASSYGGSRNQPQH
TRBJ2-5,many,TRBV7-9,ASSQGGAVQETQY
TRBJ2-7,.,TRBV29-1,SVQGSYGYTYEQY
TRBJ1-2,.,TRBV7-4,ASSHPKVGYGYT
TRBJ1-1,many,TRBV4-3,ASSQPGTGTEAF
TRBJ1-2,few,TRBV4-1,ASRFGPRGLGYGYT
TRBJ2-5,few,TRBV10-2,ASSAGTEAFGTQY
TRBJ1-2,many,TRBV6-5,ASSYSLQGSPNYGYT
TRBJ1-6,many,TRBV7-2,ASRPDSSSYNSPLH
TRBJ2-7,many,TRBV7-2,ASSDGLAGVAYEQY
TRBJ2-5,.,TRBV6-6,ASSSSRGTNQETQY